This T cell receptor beta chain was identified during a study of T cells in Graves' hyperthyroidism and ophthalmopathy. What was amplified from RNA transcripts were TCR beta CDR3 regions. A set of HTBI primers served as the primers for a first-round RT-PCR of the TCR CDR3. TCRdb redid the calling of the multiplex PCR reads with MiXCR, one entry per CDR3 protein. The table includes fewer than 300,000 distinct CDR3 sequences, 20% to 30% detected once. The sample of blood was obtained at first hyperthyroidism diagnosis (before any ophthalmopathy symptoms). Each 10 ml fresh peripheral blood draw supplied the PBMCs. Study conclusions and caveats: A median around 5.9 months before onset, the model predicted ophthalmopathy.

With respect to this clonotype: Its antigen is unidentified.

The specimen was blood. The receptor comes from a man aged 35-49 years with Graves' hyperthyroidism that later progressed to Graves' ophthalmopathy.

The CDR3 sequence: CASSEPDSLMNTEAFF. The CDR3, as DNA: TGTGCCAGCAGTGAACCGGACAGCCTAATGAACACTGAAGCTTTCTTT. V usage is TRBV6-1 and J usage is TRBJ1-1, with a weak D call TRBD1 (6 bases). The CDR3 sequence is 16 residues long. CDR1 and CDR2 from the germline V gene are MNHNS and SASEGT. Trimming pared 2 bases from V and 0 bases from J, leaving 13 bases between.